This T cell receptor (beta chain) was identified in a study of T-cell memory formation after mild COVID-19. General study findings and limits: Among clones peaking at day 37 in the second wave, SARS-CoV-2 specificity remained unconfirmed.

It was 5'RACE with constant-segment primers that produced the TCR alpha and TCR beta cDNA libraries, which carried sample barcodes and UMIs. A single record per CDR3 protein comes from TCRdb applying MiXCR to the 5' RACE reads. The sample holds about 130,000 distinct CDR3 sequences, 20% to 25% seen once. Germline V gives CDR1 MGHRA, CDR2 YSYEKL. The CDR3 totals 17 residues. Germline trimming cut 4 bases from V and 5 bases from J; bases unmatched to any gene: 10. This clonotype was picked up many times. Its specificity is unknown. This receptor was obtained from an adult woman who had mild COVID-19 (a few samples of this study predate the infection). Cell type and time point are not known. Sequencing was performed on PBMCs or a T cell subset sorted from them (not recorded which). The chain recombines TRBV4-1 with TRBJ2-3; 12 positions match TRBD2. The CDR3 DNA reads TGCGCCAGCAGCCTCCTTGCTAGCGGGGGGGCGGGAGATACGCAGTATTTT. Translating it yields CASSLLASGGAGDTQYF.